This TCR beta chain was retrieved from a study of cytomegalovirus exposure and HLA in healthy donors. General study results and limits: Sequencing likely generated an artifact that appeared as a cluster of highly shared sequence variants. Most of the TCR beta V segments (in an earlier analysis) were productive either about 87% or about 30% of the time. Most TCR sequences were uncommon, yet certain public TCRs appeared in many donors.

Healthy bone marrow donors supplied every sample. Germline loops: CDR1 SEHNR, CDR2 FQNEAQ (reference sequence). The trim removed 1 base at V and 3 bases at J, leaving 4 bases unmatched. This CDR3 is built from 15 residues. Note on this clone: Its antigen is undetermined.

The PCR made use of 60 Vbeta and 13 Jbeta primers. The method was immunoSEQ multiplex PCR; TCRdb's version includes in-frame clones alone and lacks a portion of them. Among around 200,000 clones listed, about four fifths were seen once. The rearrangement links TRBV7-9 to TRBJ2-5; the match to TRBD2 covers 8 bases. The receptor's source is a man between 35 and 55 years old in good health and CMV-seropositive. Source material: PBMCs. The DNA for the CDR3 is TGTGCCAGCAGCTTAGGACTAGCGACTGAAGAGACCCAGTACTTC. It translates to CASSLGLATEETQYF.